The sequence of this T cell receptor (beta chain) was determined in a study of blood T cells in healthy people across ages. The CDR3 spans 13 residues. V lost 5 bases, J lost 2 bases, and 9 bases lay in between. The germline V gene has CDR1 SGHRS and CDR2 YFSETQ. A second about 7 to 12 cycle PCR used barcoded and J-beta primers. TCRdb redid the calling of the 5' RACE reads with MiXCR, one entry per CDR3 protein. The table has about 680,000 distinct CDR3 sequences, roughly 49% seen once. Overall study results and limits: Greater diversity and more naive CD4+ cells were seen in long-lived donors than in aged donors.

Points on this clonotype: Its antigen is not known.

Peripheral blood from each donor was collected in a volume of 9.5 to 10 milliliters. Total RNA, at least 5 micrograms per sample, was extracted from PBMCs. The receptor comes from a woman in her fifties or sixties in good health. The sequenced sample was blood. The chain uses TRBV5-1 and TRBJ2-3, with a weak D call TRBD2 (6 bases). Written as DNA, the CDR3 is TGCGCCAGCAGAAGGCGGGACACAGATACGCAGTATTTT. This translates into CASRRRDTDTQYF. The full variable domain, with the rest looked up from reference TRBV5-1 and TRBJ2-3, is KAGVTQTPRYLIKTRGQQVTLSCSPISGHRSVSWYQQTPGQGLQFLFEYFSETQRNKGNFPGRFSGRQFSNSRSEMNVSTLELGDSALYLCASRRRDTDTQYFGPGTRLTVL.